The following is a T cell receptor beta chain sequence with its context. Germline V gene data show CDR1 as SGHTA and CDR2 as FQGTGA. V dropped 5 bases and J dropped 5; count of bases not matched to a gene: 4. The CDR3 contains 13 residues. The sample belongs to a study of cytomegalovirus exposure and HLA in healthy donors. The protocol was immunoSEQ multiplex PCR, while the TCRdb copy is restricted to in-frame clones and leaves out a portion. The sample has about 130,000 clones; roughly 90% are singletons. Sequencing used PBMCs. The chain uses TRBV7-3 and TRBJ2-3, with 7 bases fitting TRBD1. The clonotype originates from a man younger than 40 in good health and CMV-seronegative. This CDR3 is CASSHGQEDTQYF. CDR3 sequence (DNA): TGTGCCAGCAGCCATGGACAGGAAGATACGCAGTATTTT.